This T cell receptor beta chain originates from a study of naive and memory T cell subsets. V was cut by 0 bases and J by 2 bases, with 8 bases left in between. Germline CDR1 reads DFQATT; CDR2 reads SNEGSKA (reference sequence). This CDR3 spans 14 amino acids. Study-level findings and limits: The RNA method is potentially sensitive to activation and differentiation changes.

The SP2 primer and nested alpha and beta constant region primers amplified ligated cDNA in four rounds. TCRdb called the 5' RACE reads again in MiXCR, with one record for every CDR3 protein. The sample carries roughly 48,000 distinct CDR3 sequences, approximately 4.5% recorded once. This clonotype was picked up many times. The target antigen is unknown. A UMI-containing oligonucleotide was joined by 3' ligation to the TCR cDNA template. This chain connects TRBV20-1 to TRBJ1-5; no clear D. This TCR was sampled from a female donor in good health. This CDR3 reads CSAREGSGNQPQHF. Here the CDR3 DNA reads TGCAGTGCTAGAGAGGGATCCGGCAATCAGCCCCAGCATTTT.